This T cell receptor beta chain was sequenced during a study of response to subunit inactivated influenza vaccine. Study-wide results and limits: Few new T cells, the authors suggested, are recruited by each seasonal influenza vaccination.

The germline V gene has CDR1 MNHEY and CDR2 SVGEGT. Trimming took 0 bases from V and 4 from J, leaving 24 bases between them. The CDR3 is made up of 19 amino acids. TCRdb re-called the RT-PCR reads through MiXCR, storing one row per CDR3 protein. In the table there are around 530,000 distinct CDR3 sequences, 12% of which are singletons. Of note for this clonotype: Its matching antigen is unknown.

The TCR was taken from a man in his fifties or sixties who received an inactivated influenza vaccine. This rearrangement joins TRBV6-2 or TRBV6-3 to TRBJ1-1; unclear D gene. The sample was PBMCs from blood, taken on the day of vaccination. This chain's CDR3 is CASSYSPFGMGGRVTEAFF. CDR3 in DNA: TGTGCCAGCAGTTACTCCCCTTTCGGAATGGGCGGGCGGGTCACTGAAGCTTTCTTT.